This T cell receptor (beta chain) was observed in a study of regulatory T cells in long-lasting Graves disease. The overall study: Newly diagnosed Graves' patients had under 3 months of antithyroid drugs. Study-wide results and caveats: Few sampled subjects may have lowered accuracy.

This sample's time point: newly diagnosed GD, antithyroid drugs for less than 3 months. From RNA extracted from PBMCs, the TCR library was made. This clonotype was found many times. Antigen specificity is unknown. Germline assignment: CDR1 DFQATT and CDR2 SNEGSKA (reference sequence). The CDR3 sequence is 14 residues long. The germline V and J ends were trimmed by 3 bases and 0 bases, with 12 bases remaining between them. Through Arm-PCR of CDR3 regions and iRepertoire HTBI primers, TCR beta libraries were built. From the multiplex PCR reads, TCRdb called clonotypes with MiXCR, one entry per CDR3 protein. Of about 440,000 distinct CDR3 sequences in the sample, around 17% were seen once. These data were also reused for a study on T cells in Graves' hyperthyroidism and ophthalmopathy.

The chain has TRBV20-1 and TRBJ2-7, with D possibly being TRBD1 or TRBD2 (5 bases each). The sample was peripheral blood mononuclear cells (PBMCs), taken at new diagnosis, from a patient treated with antithyroid drugs. This receptor was obtained from a woman in her twenties or thirties with Graves disease. CDR3 in amino acids: CSASAGASSYEQYF. Here the CDR3 DNA reads TGCAGTGCTAGCGCCGGGGCCAGCTCCTACGAGCAGTACTTC.